Below are 2 T cell receptor beta chains sequenced from a single sample in a study of regulatory T cells in long-lasting Graves disease. Time point given: newly diagnosed GD, antithyroid drugs for less than 3 months. Extracted RNA from PBMCs served as the source of the TCR library. Investigators prepared the TCR beta libraries by applying iRepertoire HTBI primers and Arm-PCR of CDR3 regions. TCRdb recomputed calls from the multiplex PCR reads with MiXCR, one row per CDR3 protein. The profile shows 350,000 to 500,000 distinct CDR3 sequences, about 15% of them singletons. These same data were also listed under a study on T cells in Graves' hyperthyroidism and ophthalmopathy.

Source: peripheral blood mononuclear cells (PBMCs), taken at new diagnosis, from a patient treated with antithyroid drugs. These receptors were taken from a woman in her 50s with Graves disease.

This clonotype has at least ten counts. The rearrangement joins TRBV12-3 or TRBV12-4 to TRBJ2-5; TRBD2 agrees at 8 bases. J lost 4 bases, V lost 3 bases, and 10 bases had no gene match. The CDR3 contains 16 residues. The CDR3 nucleotides read TGTGCCAGCAGTTTTGTCGCGGGAGGAGTGGGAGAGACCCAGTACTTC. As protein: CASSFVAGGVGETQYF.

This clonotype turned up a few times. This chain connects TRBV6-2 or TRBV6-3 to TRBJ2-1, with 9 bases identical to TRBD2. The CDR3 covers 16 residues. V shed 5 bases and J 4 bases; nucleotides not matched to a gene: 9. The germline gives CDR1 MNHEY, CDR2 SVGEGT. The DNA for the CDR3 is TGTGCCAGCAGTGAAGCTCGACTAGCGGCATACAATGAGCAGTTCTTC. It translates to CASSEARLAAYNEQFF.